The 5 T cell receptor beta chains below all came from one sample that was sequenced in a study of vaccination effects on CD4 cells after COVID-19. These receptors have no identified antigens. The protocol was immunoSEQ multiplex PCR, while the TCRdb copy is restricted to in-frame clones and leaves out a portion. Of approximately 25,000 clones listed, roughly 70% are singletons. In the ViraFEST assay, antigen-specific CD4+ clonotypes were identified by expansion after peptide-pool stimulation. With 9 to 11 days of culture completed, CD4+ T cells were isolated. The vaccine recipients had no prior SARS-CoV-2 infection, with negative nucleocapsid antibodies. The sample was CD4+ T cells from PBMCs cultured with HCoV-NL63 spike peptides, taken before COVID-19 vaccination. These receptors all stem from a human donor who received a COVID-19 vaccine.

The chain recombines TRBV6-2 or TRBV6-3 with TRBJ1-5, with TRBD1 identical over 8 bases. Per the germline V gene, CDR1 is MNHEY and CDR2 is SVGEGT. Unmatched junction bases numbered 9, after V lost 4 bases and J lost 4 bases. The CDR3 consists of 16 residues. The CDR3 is CASSSNRGGVNQPQHF. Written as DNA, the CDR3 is TGTGCCAGCAGTTCAAACAGGGGGGGTGTAAATCAGCCCCAGCATTTT.

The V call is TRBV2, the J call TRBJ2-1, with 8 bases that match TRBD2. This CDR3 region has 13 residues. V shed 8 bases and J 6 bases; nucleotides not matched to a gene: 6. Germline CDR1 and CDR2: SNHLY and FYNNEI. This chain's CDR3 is CASLREGRNEQFF. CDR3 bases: TGTGCCAGCCTCCGGGAGGGCCGCAATGAGCAGTTCTTC.

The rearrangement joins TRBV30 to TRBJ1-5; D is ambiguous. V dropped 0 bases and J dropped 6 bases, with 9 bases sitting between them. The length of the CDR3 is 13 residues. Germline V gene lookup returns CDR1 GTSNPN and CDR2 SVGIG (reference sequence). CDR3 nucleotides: TGTGCCTGGAGTGTGGGGTTTGCTCAGCCCCAGCATTTT. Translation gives CAWSVGFAQPQHF.

The CDR3 loop reads CASSRTSSRRETQYF. The CDR3 bases are TGTGCCAGCAGTCGGACTAGCTCCAGGCGGGAGACCCAGTACTTC. The J gene is TRBJ2-5, the V gene TRBV28; 8 bases map to TRBD2. Per germline, CDR1 MDHEN and CDR2 SYDVKM. The CDR3 spans 15 residues. V trimming: 5 bases; J trimming: 5 bases; junction bases outside the gene matches: 10.

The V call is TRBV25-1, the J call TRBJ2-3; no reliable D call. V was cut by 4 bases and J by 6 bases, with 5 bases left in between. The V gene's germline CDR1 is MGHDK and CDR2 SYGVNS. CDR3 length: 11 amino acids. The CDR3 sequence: CASSVGDTQYF. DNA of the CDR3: TGTGCCAGCAGTGTGGGGGATACGCAGTATTTT.